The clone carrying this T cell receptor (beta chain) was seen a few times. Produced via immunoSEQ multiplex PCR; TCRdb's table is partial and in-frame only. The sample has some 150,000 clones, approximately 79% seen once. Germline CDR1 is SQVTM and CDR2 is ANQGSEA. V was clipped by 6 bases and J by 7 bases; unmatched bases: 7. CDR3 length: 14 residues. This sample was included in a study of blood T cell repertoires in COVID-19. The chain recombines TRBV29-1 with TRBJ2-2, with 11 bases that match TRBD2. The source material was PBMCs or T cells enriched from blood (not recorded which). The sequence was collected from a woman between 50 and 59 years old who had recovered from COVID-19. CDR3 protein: CSVEGLADSGELFF. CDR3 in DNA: TGCAGCGTCGAGGGACTAGCGGATAGCGGGGAGCTGTTTTTT.